This T cell receptor (beta chain) stems from a study of blood T cell repertoires in COVID-19. Background on the study: Samples came from the United States, Italy and Spain, spanning acute and convalescent COVID-19.

V was pared by 7 bases and J by 4 bases, with 11 bases between. There are 12 residues in the CDR3. CDR1 is SGHKS and CDR2 is YYEKEE in the germline V gene (reference sequence). Sequencing was performed with immunoSEQ multiplex PCR; in TCRdb, only in-frame clones are kept and a portion is missing. The repertoire holds some 150,000 clones, with approximately 89% as singletons. This TCR came from a human donor in a cohort sampled during active COVID-19. The rearrangement joins TRBV5-5 to TRBJ2-5; possibly TRBD1 for D (6 bases). Sequencing input: peripheral blood. The CDR3 bases are TGTGCCAGCCGCCCGGACAGAGAGACCCAGTACTTC. This gives the protein CASRPDRETQYF.